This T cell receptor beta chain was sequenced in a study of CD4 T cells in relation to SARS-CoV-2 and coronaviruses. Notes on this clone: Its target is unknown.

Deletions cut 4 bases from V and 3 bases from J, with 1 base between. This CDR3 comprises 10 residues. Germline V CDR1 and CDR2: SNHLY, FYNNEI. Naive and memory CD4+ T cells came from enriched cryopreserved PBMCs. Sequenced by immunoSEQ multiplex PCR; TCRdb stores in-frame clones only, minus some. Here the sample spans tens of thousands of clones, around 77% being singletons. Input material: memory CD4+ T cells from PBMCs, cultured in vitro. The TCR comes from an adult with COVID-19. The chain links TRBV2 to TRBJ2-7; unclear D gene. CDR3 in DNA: TGTGCCAGCAGTGTCTACGAGCAGTACTTC. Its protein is CASSVYEQYF. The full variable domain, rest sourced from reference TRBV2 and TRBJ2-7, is EPEVTQTPSHQVTQMGQEVILRCVPISNHLYFYWYRQILGQKVEFLVSFYNNEISEKSEIFDDQFSVERPDGSNFTLKIRSTKLEDSAMYFCASSVYEQYFGPGTRLTVT.